Below are 22 T cell receptor beta chains sequenced from a single sample in a study of OX40 agonist ivuxolimab in advanced cancers. Assay: immunoSEQ multiplex PCR; the TCRdb copy retains only in-frame clones and omits some. Of about 82,000 clones listed, about nine tenths are singletons. Sequencing used CD4+ or CD8+ T cells sorted from blood, obtained in a trial of the OX40 agonist ivuxolimab. The receptors stem from an adult with an advanced solid tumor such as melanoma, head and neck, liver or kidney cancer.

The rearrangement uses TRBV11-3 and TRBJ2-2; TRBD2 aligns across 13 bases. CDR1 SGHNT and CDR2 YENEEA come from the germline V gene. CDR3 length equals 15 residues. V lost 5 bases to trimming and J lost 5 bases; unmatched junction nucleotides: 2. The CDR3 is CASSVLAGGTGELFF. The CDR3, as DNA: TGTGCCAGCAGCGTACTAGCGGGAGGGACCGGGGAGCTGTTTTTT.

J is TRBJ2-1 and V is TRBV7-8; 9 bases are shared with TRBD2. The CDR3 extends over 16 amino acids. The V gene end was trimmed by 5 bases and the J gene end by 7 bases; junction bases not matched to a gene: 12. CDR1 and CDR2 from the germline V gene are SGHVS and FQNEAQ. The CDR3 sequence is CASSSRGGASGNEQFF. Written as DNA, the CDR3 is TGTGCCAGCAGCAGCCGCGGGGGGGCCTCGGGTAATGAGCAGTTCTTC.

The chain employs TRBV18 and TRBJ2-3; no clear D gene. V was cut by 0 bases and J by 0 bases, with 4 bases left in between. Per germline, CDR1 KGHSH and CDR2 LQKENI. This CDR3 contains 14 residues. CDR3 region: CASSPPPSTDTQYF. CDR3 coding DNA: TGTGCCAGCTCACCACCCCCTAGCACAGATACGCAGTATTTT.

This chain's CDR3 is CASSLGASGGSYEQYF. The CDR3 nucleotides read TGTGCCAGCAGCTTAGGGGCTAGCGGGGGCTCCTACGAGCAGTACTTC. The chain links TRBV7-6 to TRBJ2-7; TRBD2 matches 10 bases. Looked up from germline, CDR1 is SGHVS and CDR2 is FNYEAQ. Trimming at V came to 1 base and at J to 0 bases, leaving 3 bases not matched to a gene. The CDR3 has 16 amino acids.

The chain has TRBV5-1 and TRBJ2-7; 8 bases map to TRBD1. Germline V gene data show CDR1 as SGHRS and CDR2 as YFSETQ. This CDR3 has 14 amino acids. The V segment lost 4 bases and the J segment 3 bases; nucleotides outside the gene matches: 6. The DNA for the CDR3 is TGCGCCAGCAGCAGACAGGGGTCGATCTACGAGCAGTACTTC. It encodes CASSRQGSIYEQYF. The full variable domain, in which reference TRBV5-1 and TRBJ2-7 provide the parts outside the CDR3, is KAGVTQTPRYLIKTRGQQVTLSCSPISGHRSVSWYQQTPGQGLQFLFEYFSETQRNKGNFPGRFSGRQFSNSRSEMNVSTLELGDSALYLCASSRQGSIYEQYFGPGTRLTVT.

The CDR3 protein is CASSLSGQGLTDTQYF. CDR3 coding DNA: TGTGCCAGCAGCTTGTCGGGACAGGGGCTCACAGATACGCAGTATTTT. V and J are TRBV5-6 and TRBJ2-3, with 10 bases that match TRBD1. The V gene's germline CDR1 is SGHDT and CDR2 YYEEEE. This CDR3 has 16 residues. V was pared by 1 base and J by 2 bases, with 4 bases of the junction left unmatched.

This chain joins TRBV6-6 and TRBJ2-1; TRBD2 agrees at 10 bases. V lost 6 bases, J lost 7 bases, and 9 bases stayed unmatched. There are 15 residues in the CDR3. Germline V gene sequence: CDR1 MNHNY, CDR2 SVGAGI (reference sequence). This CDR3 reads CASRSRAGGPNEQFF. Written as DNA, the CDR3 is TGTGCCAGCAGATCCAGAGCGGGAGGGCCTAATGAGCAGTTCTTC.

The V gene is TRBV21-1, the J gene TRBJ1-6; the table names TRBD1, a call not compared with the DNA. TRBV21-1 corresponds to a pseudogene. This CDR3 comprises 12 residues. The CDR3 DNA is TGTGCCAGCCGGACAGACCATTCACCCCTCCACTTT. The encoded protein is CASRTDHSPLHF.

V and J are TRBV28 and TRBJ2-3, with 8 bases aligning to TRBD1. J gave up 3 bases and V 5 bases, and 10 bases lay outside the gene matches. CDR1 and CDR2 from the germline V gene are MDHEN and SYDVKM. The CDR3 is 16 amino acids. The CDR3 DNA sequence: TGTGCCAGCAGTACGCCAGGACAGGGTGGGACAGATACGCAGTATTTT. It encodes CASSTPGQGGTDTQYF.

The chain is built from TRBV6-6 and TRBJ1-5; 8 bases fit TRBD1. V gave up 8 bases and J gave up 5 bases; unmatched junction bases: 5. Germline CDR1 reads MNHNY; CDR2 reads SVGAGI (reference sequence). The CDR3 contains 13 residues. The CDR3 here is CASDGGQDQPQHF. CDR3 coding DNA: TGTGCCAGCGATGGGGGACAGGATCAGCCCCAGCATTTT.

The V call is TRBV7-8, the J call TRBJ2-7, with 12 bases that match TRBD2. CDR3 size: 20 residues. Germline loops: CDR1 SGHVS, CDR2 FQNEAQ. J lost 7 bases, V lost 1 base, and 20 bases had no gene match. CDR3 DNA sequence: TGTGCCAGCAGCTTAGTTGGGGGTCTAGCGGGAGGGCTCCAAGCGGAGGAGCAGTACTTC. This encodes CASSLVGGLAGGLQAEEQYF.

The CDR3 region is CAWSVGVPGGIGYTF. CDR3 in DNA: TGTGCCTGGAGTGTAGGGGTTCCGGGAGGAATTGGCTACACCTTC. The V gene is TRBV30, the J gene TRBJ1-2; weak D call: TRBD1 (5 bases). Looked up from germline, CDR1 is GTSNPN and CDR2 is SVGIG (reference sequence). The CDR3 extends over 15 amino acids. V was clipped by 0 bases and J by 7 bases, with 18 bases between them.

This rearrangement joins TRBV6-1 to TRBJ2-7, with D unclear. Germline V gene sequence: CDR1 MNHNS, CDR2 SASEGT. This CDR3 is 14 amino acids long. V was pared by 0 bases and J by 1 base, with 7 bases between. This CDR3 reads CASSEAPGSYEQYF. The CDR3, as DNA: TGTGCCAGCAGTGAAGCTCCTGGATCCTACGAGCAGTACTTC.

The chain combines TRBV2 with TRBJ2-3; a possible D gene is TRBD2 (6 bases). Between the trimmed V and J ends, which lost 6 bases and 10 bases, there was a span of 11 bases. CDR3 length: 11 amino acids. Germline values: CDR1 SNHLY, CDR2 FYNNEI. CDR3 amino acids: CASRGSGPQYF. In nucleotides, the CDR3 is TGTGCCAGCAGGGGAAGCGGGCCGCAGTATTTT.

The chain joins TRBV5-6 to TRBJ2-1; TRBD2 matches at 10 bases. Germline CDR1 reads SGHDT; CDR2 reads YYEEEE. After removal of 3 bases from V and 15 bases from J, the junction contained 12 bases not matched to a gene. The CDR3 contains 14 residues. The CDR3 loop is CASSYNVERGGRFF. For the CDR3, the DNA is TGTGCCAGCAGCTACAACGTAGAGCGGGGGGGCAGGTTCTTC.

The chain links TRBV9 to TRBJ2-7, with TRBD2 matching 10 bases. Trimming cost V 4 bases and J 3 bases; bases outside gene matches: 4. CDR1 SGDLS and CDR2 YYNGEE come from the germline V gene. This CDR3 has 14 residues. The CDR3 coding sequence is TGTGCCAGCAGCCGCACTAGCGGGGACTACGAGCAGTACTTC. It yields the protein CASSRTSGDYEQYF. Based on the CDR3 plus reference TRBV9 and TRBJ2-7, the full variable domain is DSGVTQTPKHLITATGQRVTLRCSPRSGDLSVYWYQQSLDQGLQFLIQYYNGEERAKGNILERFSAQQFPDLHSELNLSSLELGDSALYFCASSRTSGDYEQYFGPGTRLTVT.

The chain uses TRBV27 and TRBJ2-2; D is perhaps TRBD1 or TRBD2 (5 bases each). Trimming pared 6 bases from V and 2 bases from J, leaving 16 bases between. The germline gives CDR1 MNHEY, CDR2 SMNVEV (reference sequence). CDR3 length equals 16 residues. The CDR3 spells CASRRSGRQNTGELFF. The CDR3, as DNA: TGTGCCAGCAGACGCTCGGGACGGCAAAACACCGGGGAGCTGTTTTTT.

V usage is TRBV5-1 and J usage is TRBJ2-5; D unclear. With 3 bases removed from V and 3 bases from J, the gap between germline ends came to 3 bases. This CDR3 comprises 11 residues. Per germline, CDR1 SGHRS and CDR2 YFSETQ. The CDR3 DNA reads as TGCGCCAGCAGCTCAAAAGAGACCCAGTACTTC. It yields the protein CASSSKETQYF.

The V and J genes are TRBV5-1 and TRBJ2-1; TRBD1 aligns across 7 bases. Trimming at V came to 4 bases and at J to 3 bases, leaving 4 bases not matched to a gene. Germline values: CDR1 SGHRS, CDR2 YFSETQ. CDR3 length: 14 amino acids. CDR3 protein: CASSPRTGYNEQFF. The DNA for the CDR3 is TGCGCCAGCAGCCCACGGACAGGCTACAATGAGCAGTTCTTC.

The genes are TRBV5-1 and TRBJ2-2; D is uncertain. Trimming left V 2 bases short and J 6 bases short, with 8 bases between. CDR3 length: 13 amino acids. Germline CDR1 and CDR2: SGHRS and YFSETQ. The CDR3 spells CASSLPYAGELFF. DNA for the CDR3: TGCGCCAGCAGCTTACCCTATGCCGGGGAGCTGTTTTTT.

The V gene is TRBV19, the J gene TRBJ1-2, with 8 nucleotides matching TRBD1. This CDR3 is built from 13 residues. Looked up from germline, CDR1 is LNHDA and CDR2 is SQIVND (reference sequence). V gave up 3 bases and J gave up 8 bases; unmatched junction bases: 5. The CDR3, as DNA: TGTGCCAGTAGTATGGACAGGGAATGGGGCTACACCTTC. It encodes CASSMDREWGYTF.

This chain uses TRBV6-1 with TRBJ1-1; D gene unclear. This CDR3 has 13 residues. Germline CDR1 and CDR2: MNHNS and SASEGT. Trimming shortened V by 7 bases and J by 3 bases, and 12 bases separated the two germline ends. CDR3 coding DNA: TGTGCCAGCAATCGCCAGGAGGACACTGAAGCTTTCTTT. This encodes CASNRQEDTEAFF.